This T cell receptor beta chain was sequenced for a study of T cells in Graves' hyperthyroidism and ophthalmopathy. The V end lost 3 bases, the J end lost 0 bases, and 8 bases lay between the germline ends. Germline assignment: CDR1 WSHSY and CDR2 SAAADI. CDR3 length: 14 residues. There were TCR beta CDR3 regions amplified from RNA transcripts. The TCR CDR3 first-round RT-PCR relied on the HTBI primer set. A single record per CDR3 protein comes from TCRdb applying MiXCR to the multiplex PCR reads. Of 640,000 or so distinct CDR3 sequences detected, 14% appear once; the ten largest clones hold around 7%.

The V gene is TRBV10-2, the J gene TRBJ1-1; D unclear. The sequence was obtained from a woman between 18 and 29 years old with Graves' ophthalmopathy. The sequenced sample consisted of blood. The CDR3 loop reads CASSDPGLNTEAFF. In nucleotides, the CDR3 is TGCGCCAGCAGTGACCCCGGTCTGAACACTGAAGCTTTCTTT.